Below are 29 T cell receptor beta chains sequenced from a single sample in a study of OX40 agonist ivuxolimab in advanced cancers. Assay: immunoSEQ multiplex PCR; the TCRdb copy retains only in-frame clones and omits some. The sample includes about 81,000 clones, about 81% of them seen just once. The sample was CD4+ or CD8+ T cells sorted from blood, taken in a trial of the OX40 agonist ivuxolimab. The receptor set was obtained from an adult with an advanced solid tumor such as melanoma, head and neck, liver or kidney cancer.

The CDR3 loop reads CASSLAYPNQPQHF. For the CDR3, the DNA is TGTGCCAGCAGTTTGGCCTATCCCAATCAGCCCCAGCATTTT. This chain uses TRBV28 with TRBJ1-5; D uncertain. From germline, CDR1 is MDHEN and CDR2 SYDVKM. The CDR3 covers 14 residues. The V gene lost 3 bases and the J gene lost 3 bases, with 9 bases spanning the gap.

The CDR3 DNA follows: TGTGCCTGGAGTGTTGTCTATTTTTCGGGCTCTCGGACGGTGGAGACCCAGTACTTC. Amino acid sequence: CAWSVVYFSGSRTVETQYF. J is TRBJ2-5 and V is TRBV30; D not certain. Between the trimmed V and J ends, which lost 0 bases and 5 bases, there was a span of 28 bases. The CDR3 has 19 residues. Per the germline V gene, CDR1 is GTSNPN and CDR2 is SVGIG (reference sequence).

On this clone: Given a much more abundant clone one base away, this may be a read error. This sequence joins TRBV6-5 and TRBJ1-2; D might be TRBD1 (5 bases). V gave up 6 bases and J gave up 4 bases, with 12 bases separating them. This CDR3 comprises 13 residues. The germline V gene has CDR1 MNHEY and CDR2 SVGAGI. The CDR3 spells CASSLGPLYGYTF. The DNA of the CDR3 is TGTGCCAGCAGCCTGGGGCCGCTCTATGGCTACACCTTC.

The chain recombines TRBV7-3 with TRBJ2-6; TRBD1 might be the D (5 bases). The V gene lost 5 bases and the J gene lost 0 bases, with 8 bases spanning the gap. The CDR3 covers 15 residues. CDR1 SGHTA and CDR2 FQGTGA come from the germline V gene. CDR3 sequence reads: CASSATVSGANVLTF. CDR3 in DNA: TGTGCCAGCAGCGCGACAGTCTCTGGGGCCAACGTCCTGACTTTC.

V gene TRBV5-1 combines with J gene TRBJ1-1, with 7 bases matching TRBD1. This CDR3 has 21 amino acids. With 4 bases clipped from V and 1 base from J, the junction kept 25 bases outside the gene matches. Germline CDR1 SGHRS, CDR2 YFSETQ. This CDR3 is CASSRRYTEEGQFLENTEAFF. The CDR3 nucleotides read TGCGCCAGCAGCCGACGATACACGGAGGAGGGACAGTTCCTAGAGAACACTGAAGCTTTCTTT.

V is TRBV5-4 and J is TRBJ2-4; TRBD1 matches 9 bases. The CDR3 extends over 19 amino acids. CDR1 is SGHNT and CDR2 is YYREEE in the germline V gene (reference sequence). Trimming at V came to 3 bases and at J to 1 base, leaving 14 bases not matched to a gene. The CDR3 coding sequence is TGTGCCAGCAGCTCGGGAAGGGACAGGGACCGGGGGGCCAAAAACATTCAGTACTTC. This sequence encodes CASSSGRDRDRGAKNIQYF.

The chain combines TRBV7-6 with TRBJ2-3; 9 bases are a match to TRBD1. CDR1 is SGHVS, CDR2 FNYEAQ, per germline. Germline trimming cut 5 bases from V and 7 bases from J; bases unmatched to any gene: 10. The CDR3 totals 15 residues. The CDR3 is CASSQGDRAMHTQYF. The DNA of the CDR3 is TGTGCCAGCAGCCAAGGGGACAGGGCGATGCATACGCAGTATTTT.

The rearrangement joins TRBV7-9 to TRBJ2-6; D remains ambiguous. The V end was cut by 11 bases, the J end by 0 bases, with 14 bases between. The CDR3 consists of 15 residues. The germline gives CDR1 SEHNR, CDR2 FQNEAQ (reference sequence). CDR3 amino acids: CAGDTPHSGANVLTF. The CDR3 coding sequence is TGTGCCGGTGACACACCCCACTCTGGGGCCAACGTCCTGACTTTC.

The chain uses TRBV18 and TRBJ2-5, with D possibly matching TRBD1 (5 bases). This CDR3 comprises 16 residues. CDR1 and CDR2 (germline): KGHSH, LQKENI. The ends were cut back, 6 bases at V and 8 bases at J, with 25 bases in the middle. The CDR3 reads CASSPSRGGRQITQYF. In DNA form, the CDR3 reads TGTGCCAGCTCGCCGTCACGAGGTGGCCGACAGATTACCCAGTACTTC.

The chain carries TRBV14 and TRBJ1-2, with a tentative D call TRBD1 (6 bases). The germline V gene encodes CDR1 SGHDN and CDR2 FVKESK. The CDR3 runs 15 residues. V was shortened by 1 base and J by 5 bases, with 14 bases between the two germline ends. The CDR3 DNA is TGTGCCAGCAGCCAAGTTGCCGGGACACCTTATGGCTACACCTTC. Protein: CASSQVAGTPYGYTF.

The rearrangement joins TRBV6-1 to TRBJ1-1; D unresolved. Germline lookup yields CDR1 MNHNS and CDR2 SASEGT. V shed 8 bases and J shed 1 base, with 14 bases lying between them. CDR3 length: 14 amino acids. CDR3 amino acids: CASRRGGSNTEAFF. The CDR3 DNA reads TGTGCCAGCCGCCGGGGAGGGTCGAACACTGAAGCTTTCTTT.

The V gene is TRBV28, the J gene TRBJ1-4; TRBD1 agrees at 9 bases. Unmatched junction bases numbered 7, after V lost 6 bases and J lost 8 bases. Germline V CDR1 and CDR2: MDHEN, SYDVKM. The CDR3 is made up of 14 amino acids. The chain's CDR3 is CASRGGQGYEKLFF. The CDR3 nucleotides are TGTGCCAGCAGAGGGGGACAGGGTTACGAAAAACTGTTTTTT.

The gene calls are TRBV5-4 and TRBJ2-1; D perhaps matches TRBD2 (6 bases). Germline CDR1 SGHNT, CDR2 YYREEE (reference sequence). The CDR3 is made up of 16 amino acids. V was trimmed by 5 bases and J by 0 bases, leaving 15 bases between them. The CDR3 region has the DNA TGTGCCAGCAGAAGTAGCGGAGGATTCTCCTACAATGAGCAGTTCTTC. Amino acid sequence: CASRSSGGFSYNEQFF.

The genes are TRBV7-9 and TRBJ1-4; 10 positions match TRBD1. Germline V gives CDR1 SEHNR, CDR2 FQNEAQ (reference sequence). The CDR3 contains 15 residues. Trimming at V came to 5 bases and at J to 3 bases, leaving 3 bases not matched to a gene. CDR3 loop: CASSDRGRANEKLFF. For the CDR3, the DNA is TGTGCCAGCAGCGACAGGGGGCGAGCTAATGAAAAACTGTTTTTT.

The genes are TRBV27 and TRBJ1-1; D call uncertain. The CDR3 covers 13 residues. The germline V and J ends were trimmed by 7 bases and 4 bases, with 13 bases remaining between them. The germline gives CDR1 MNHEY, CDR2 SMNVEV (reference sequence). The CDR3 DNA is TGTGCCAGCATCCCAGAGTCGTTCACTGAAGCTTTCTTT. It codes for CASIPESFTEAFF.

V gene TRBV19 combines with J gene TRBJ2-6, with 10 positions matching TRBD1. Trimming at V came to 3 bases and at J to 0 bases, leaving 2 bases not matched to a gene. CDR3 size: 17 residues. Germline V gene sequence: CDR1 LNHDA, CDR2 SQIVND (reference sequence). The chain's CDR3 is CASSIGTGASGANVLTF. In nucleotides, the CDR3 is TGTGCCAGTAGTATCGGGACAGGGGCCTCTGGGGCCAACGTCCTGACTTTC.

The chain uses TRBV5-4 and TRBJ1-4; TRBD1 aligns across 10 bases. The CDR3 has 14 residues. The germline V gene encodes CDR1 SGHNT and CDR2 YYREEE (reference sequence). V trimming: 3 bases; J trimming: 7 bases; junction bases outside the gene matches: 3. The CDR3 DNA follows: TGTGCCAGCAGCTCAGGACAGGGGGGTGAAAAACTGTTTTTT. The encoded protein is CASSSGQGGEKLFF.

The chain uses TRBV28 and TRBJ2-7, with 7 bases aligning to TRBD1. This CDR3 spans 15 amino acids. V shed 5 bases and J 1 base; nucleotides not matched to a gene: 8. Germline assignment: CDR1 MDHEN and CDR2 SYDVKM. The CDR3 DNA follows: TGTGCCAGCAGTCGACAGGGAAGTTTATCCTACGAGCAGTACGTC. It codes for CASSRQGSLSYEQYV.

The sample holds one count of this clone. The J gene is TRBJ1-1, the V gene TRBV18; D is unclear. With 3 bases removed from V and 3 bases from J, the gap between germline ends came to 8 bases. Per germline, CDR1 KGHSH and CDR2 LQKENI. This CDR3 is 13 amino acids long. The CDR3 nucleotides read TGTGCCAGCTCACCGGGAATCGACACTGAAGCTTTCTTT. Amino acids: CASSPGIDTEAFF.

The chain carries TRBV12-2 and TRBJ1-5; the D call TRBD1 from the table was never checked on the DNA. TRBV12-2 is assigned pseudogene status. The CDR3 extends over 21 amino acids. The CDR3 coding sequence is TGTGCAAGTCGCTTCGAAATAACCGGGACAGTCTCTTCTTTTTTCAATCAGCCCCAGCATTTT. Translated: CASRFEITGTVSSFFNQPQHF.

This chain links TRBV4-3 with TRBJ1-1, with a weak D call TRBD1 (5 bases). CDR3 length: 16 amino acids. The V and J ends lost 3 bases and 5 bases respectively, with 19 bases between them. Germline V gives CDR1 LGHNA, CDR2 YSLEER. The CDR3 DNA is TGCGCCAGCAGCCACGGGACTGACCAATTGGGTACTGAAGCTTTCTTT. As protein: CASSHGTDQLGTEAFF.

This clone was recorded once. The rearrangement joins TRBV5-5 to TRBJ1-5; 9 bases agree with TRBD1. CDR1 is SGHKS, CDR2 YYEKEE, per germline (reference sequence). Trimming took 4 bases from V and 6 from J; bases not matched to a gene: 8. There are 15 residues in the CDR3. As DNA, the CDR3 is TGTGCCAGCAGCACAACAGGGGGCGCGGGTCAGCCCCAGCATTTT. It translates to CASSTTGGAGQPQHF.

Notes on this clone: Other nucleotide sequences in the sample specify the same CDR3. This chain links TRBV5-1 with TRBJ2-3, with 10 bases aligning to TRBD2. The V segment lost 4 bases and the J segment 4 bases; nucleotides outside the gene matches: 6. This CDR3 has 15 amino acids. Germline V CDR1 and CDR2: SGHRS, YFSETQ. The CDR3, as DNA: TGCGCCAGCAGCCGGACTAGCGGACGCGCAGATACGCAGTATTTT. Translated: CASSRTSGRADTQYF.

This clone was seen a single time. Written as DNA, the CDR3 is TGTGCCAGCAGTACTAGCGGCTACGAGCAGTACTTC. It yields the protein CASSTSGYEQYF. The rearrangement joins TRBV11-3 to TRBJ2-7, with 8 positions matching TRBD2. Per the germline V gene, CDR1 is SGHNT and CDR2 is YENEEA. The CDR3 totals 12 residues. Germline trimming cut 6 bases from V and 3 bases from J; bases unmatched to any gene: 1. Full variable domain (remainder filled in from reference TRBV11-3 and TRBJ2-7): EAGVVQSPRYKIIEKKQPVAFWCNPISGHNTLYWYLQNLGQGPELLIRYENEEAVDDSQLPKDRFSAERLKGVDSTLKIQPAELGDSAVYLCASSTSGYEQYFGPGTRLTVT.

V usage is TRBV4-2 and J usage is TRBJ2-2; 7 bases are shared with TRBD1. V shed 3 bases and J 0 bases; nucleotides not matched to a gene: 4. The CDR3 totals 16 residues. Germline V gives CDR1 LGHNA, CDR2 YNFKEQ. The DNA for the CDR3 is TGTGCCAGCAGCCAGGTACAGGGGACGAACACCGGGGAGCTGTTTTTT. Encoded protein: CASSQVQGTNTGELFF.

This chain uses TRBV7-9 with TRBJ1-2, with D possibly matching TRBD1 (5 bases). Trimming removed 5 bases at V and 8 bases at J, with 24 bases between. This CDR3 comprises 16 residues. The germline V gene has CDR1 SEHNR and CDR2 FQNEAQ (reference sequence). The CDR3: CASSPTRLGGGGGYTF. DNA of the CDR3: TGTGCCAGCAGCCCGACCCGCTTGGGGGGAGGAGGAGGCTACACCTTC.

The rearrangement links TRBV7-9 to TRBJ1-5; weak D call: TRBD1 (6 bases). Germline lookup yields CDR1 SEHNR and CDR2 FQNEAQ (reference sequence). The CDR3 totals 17 residues. Trimming cost V 5 bases and J 4 bases, with 21 bases left between them. The CDR3 region is CASSQGWDGRVNQPQHF. The CDR3 region has the DNA TGTGCCAGCAGCCAGGGGTGGGACGGTAGGGTGAATCAGCCCCAGCATTTT.

This chain's CDR3 is CASSSDRAETYGYTF. In nucleotides, the CDR3 is TGTGCCAGCAGTAGTGACAGGGCTGAAACCTATGGCTACACCTTC. The chain carries TRBV25-1 and TRBJ1-2, with 7 bases fitting TRBD1. Germline V gives CDR1 MGHDK, CDR2 SYGVNS. This CDR3 region has 15 residues. V shed 5 bases, J shed 4 bases, and the junction held 10 bases outside the gene matches.

The V call is TRBV7-8, the J call TRBJ2-1, with 10 bases that match TRBD2. The CDR3 is 14 residues long. V lost 8 bases, J lost 9 bases, and 10 bases stayed unmatched. Per the germline V gene, CDR1 is SGHVS and CDR2 is FQNEAQ. DNA of the CDR3: TGTGCCAGCCGCCGAGAGCGGGAGGGCGGTGAGCAGTTCTTC. This translates into CASRREREGGEQFF. Filled out from reference TRBV7-8 and TRBJ2-1, the complete variable domain reads GAGVSQSPRYKVAKRGQDVALRCDPISGHVSLFWYQQALGQGPEFLTYFQNEAQLDKSGLPSDRFFAERPEGSVSTLKIQRTQQEDSAVYLCASRREREGGEQFFGPGTRLTVL.